This TCR beta chain is from a study of shared T cell receptors in the human thymus. This CDR3 contains 17 residues. Germline-derived CDR1 and CDR2 are SQVTM and ANQGSEA. Trimming took 5 bases from V and 6 from J, leaving 28 bases between them. Only in-frame clones appear in the TCRdb table, and some are missing; sequencing was by immunoSEQ multiplex PCR. The table includes 500,000 to 550,000 clones, 75% to 80% detected once. This sample also belongs to another study, concerning human thymus T cells.

Sequencing used thymocytes. This clonotype was obtained from a boy younger than two with a congenital heart defect. The chain uses TRBV29-1 and TRBJ1-1; D not certain. This chain's CDR3 is CSVPRGELMVSGSEAFF. The DNA for the CDR3 is TGCAGCGTTCCCCGGGGTGAGCTGATGGTTAGTGGCTCTGAAGCTTTCTTT.